This T cell receptor (beta chain) was recovered during a study of CD8+CD57+ T cells in acquired aplastic anemia. The TCR beta profiling, which covered VDJ combination and CDR3 sequence, was carried out using genomic DNA as the template. From the reads, TCRdb called clonotypes with MiXCR, one entry per CDR3 protein. Seen here are 150,000 to 200,000 distinct CDR3 sequences, approximately 48% observed once, and the top ten hold approximately 13%. Whole-study findings and limits: The study identified roughly 29 CD8+ CDR3 sequences shared by patients and controls.

This clonotype was observed many times. The antigen is not known. The junction had 8 bases not matched to a gene; V was cut back by 6 bases and J by 2 bases. The CDR3 covers 14 residues. The germline V gene encodes CDR1 DFQATT and CDR2 SNEGSKA (reference sequence). In patients chosen for sequencing, flow cytometry had shown CD8+CD57+ cell expansion. With no exception, the patients had severe acquired aplastic anemia. The sample consisted of sorted CD4+, CD8+, or CD8+CD57+ T cells (not recorded which) from PBMCs. V is TRBV20-1 and J is TRBJ2-7, with 9 bases aligning to TRBD2. This sequence was found in a human donor with aplastic anemia. In DNA, the CDR3 is TGCAGTGCCCAGACCCTAGCGGGGACCTACGAGCAGTACTTC. Its protein product is CSAQTLAGTYEQYF.